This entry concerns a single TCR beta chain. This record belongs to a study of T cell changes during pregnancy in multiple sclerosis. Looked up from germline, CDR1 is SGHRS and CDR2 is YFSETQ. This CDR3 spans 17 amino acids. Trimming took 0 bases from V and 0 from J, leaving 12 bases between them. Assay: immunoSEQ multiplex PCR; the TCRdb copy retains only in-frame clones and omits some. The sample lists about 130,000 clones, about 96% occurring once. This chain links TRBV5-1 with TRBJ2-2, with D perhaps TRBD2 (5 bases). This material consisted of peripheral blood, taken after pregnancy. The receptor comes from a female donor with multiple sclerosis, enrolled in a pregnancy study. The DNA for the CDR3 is TGCGCCAGCAGCTTGGCTACTAGTCCCGCGAACACCGGGGAGCTGTTTTTT. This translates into CASSLATSPANTGELFF.